This T cell receptor beta chain was recorded in a study of blood T cell repertoires in COVID-19. Sequencing used immunoSEQ multiplex PCR; TCRdb keeps in-frame clones, though not all of them. The sample has some 150,000 clones, 84% seen once. This CDR3 is 15 amino acids long. Trimming removed 1 base at V and 9 bases at J, with 17 bases between. The germline gives CDR1 LGHNA, CDR2 YSLEER. The genes are TRBV4-3 and TRBJ2-3, with D possibly matching TRBD1 (5 bases). Sequenced: peripheral blood. The sequence was collected from a man in his forties who had recovered from COVID-19. CDR3 sequence (DNA): TGCGCCAGCAGCCAAGCCATCCCCAGGGCTACCACGCAGTATTTT. Translation gives CASSQAIPRATTQYF.